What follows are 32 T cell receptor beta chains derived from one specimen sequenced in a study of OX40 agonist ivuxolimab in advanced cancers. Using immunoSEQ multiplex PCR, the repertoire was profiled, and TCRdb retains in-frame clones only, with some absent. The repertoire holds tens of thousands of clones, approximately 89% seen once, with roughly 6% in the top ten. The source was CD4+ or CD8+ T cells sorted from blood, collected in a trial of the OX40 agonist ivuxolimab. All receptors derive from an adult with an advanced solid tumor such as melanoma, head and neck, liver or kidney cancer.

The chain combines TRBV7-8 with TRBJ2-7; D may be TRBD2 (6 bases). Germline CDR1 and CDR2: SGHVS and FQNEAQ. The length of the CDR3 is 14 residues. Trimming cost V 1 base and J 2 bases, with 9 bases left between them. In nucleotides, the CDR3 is TGTGCCAGCAGCTTAGAACTAGCCCCCTACGAGCAGTACTTC. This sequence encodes CASSLELAPYEQYF.

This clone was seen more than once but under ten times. CDR3 region: CASSGSPTNEKLFF. CDR3 bases: TGCGCCAGCAGCGGCAGTCCAACTAATGAAAAACTGTTTTTT. The chain has TRBV5-1 and TRBJ1-4; no reliable D call. The CDR3 is 14 amino acids. Germline CDR1 and CDR2: SGHRS and YFSETQ. Trimming stripped 4 bases from V and 0 bases from J, with 7 bases between.

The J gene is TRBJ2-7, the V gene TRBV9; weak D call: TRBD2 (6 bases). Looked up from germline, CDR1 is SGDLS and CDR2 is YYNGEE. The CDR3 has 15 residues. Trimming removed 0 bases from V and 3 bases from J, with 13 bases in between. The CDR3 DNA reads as TGTGCCAGCAGCGTAGAGGGTAGCGGCCTCTACGAGCAGTACTTC. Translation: CASSVEGSGLYEQYF.

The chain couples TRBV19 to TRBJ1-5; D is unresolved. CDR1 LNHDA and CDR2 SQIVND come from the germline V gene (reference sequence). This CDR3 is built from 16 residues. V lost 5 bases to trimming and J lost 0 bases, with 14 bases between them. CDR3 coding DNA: TGTGCCAGTAGTCCACGAGAGAGTTATAGCAATCAGCCCCAGCATTTT. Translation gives CASSPRESYSNQPQHF.

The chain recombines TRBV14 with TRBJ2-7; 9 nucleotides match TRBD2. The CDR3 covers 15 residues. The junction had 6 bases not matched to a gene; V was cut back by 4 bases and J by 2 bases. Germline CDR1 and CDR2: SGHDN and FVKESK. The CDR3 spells CASSLGLAPPYEQYF. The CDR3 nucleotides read TGTGCCAGCAGCCTCGGACTAGCGCCTCCCTACGAGCAGTACTTC.

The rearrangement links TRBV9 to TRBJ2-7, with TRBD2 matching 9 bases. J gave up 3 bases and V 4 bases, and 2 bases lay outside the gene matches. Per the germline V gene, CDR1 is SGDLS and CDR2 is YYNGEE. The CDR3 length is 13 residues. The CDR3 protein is CASSRTSDYEQYF. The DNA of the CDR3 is TGTGCCAGCAGCAGGACTAGCGACTACGAGCAGTACTTC.

As DNA, the CDR3 is TGTGCCAGTGCCCGGCTAGCGGGGGTCGTTGGTCCTTCTGTC. It encodes CASARLAGVVGPSV. V and J are TRBV7-9 and TRBJ2-7; TRBD2 aligns across 10 bases. Germline CDR1 is SEHNR and CDR2 is FQNEAQ (reference sequence). The CDR3 has 14 amino acids.

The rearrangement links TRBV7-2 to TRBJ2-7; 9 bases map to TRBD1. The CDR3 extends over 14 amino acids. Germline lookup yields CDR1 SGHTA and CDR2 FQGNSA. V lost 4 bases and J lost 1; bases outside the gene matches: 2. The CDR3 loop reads CASSYDRGSYEQYF. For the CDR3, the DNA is TGTGCCAGCAGCTATGACAGGGGGTCCTACGAGCAGTACTTC.

CDR3 in DNA: TGTGCCACCTTGAACCCAGACTCGAATCAGCCCCAGCATTTT. Encoded protein: CATLNPDSNQPQHF. The V and J genes are TRBV28 and TRBJ1-5; D unclear. The CDR3 covers 14 residues. Germline-derived CDR1 and CDR2 are MDHEN and SYDVKM. V was trimmed by 10 bases and J by 4 bases, leaving 17 bases between them. Filled out from reference TRBV28 and TRBJ1-5, the complete variable domain reads DVKVTQSSRYLVKRTGEKVFLECVQDMDHENMFWYRQDPGLGLRLIYFSYDVKMKEKGDIPEGYSVSREKKERFSLILESASTNQTSMYLCATLNPDSNQPQHFGDGTRLSIL.

The CDR3 DNA sequence: TGTGCCAGCAGTTTATTGGGACAGCGTGAAAAACTGTTTTTT. Its protein product is CASSLLGQREKLFF. V and J are TRBV28 and TRBJ1-4; 7 nucleotides line up with TRBD1. After removal of 1 base from V and 7 bases from J, the junction contained 3 bases not matched to a gene. Germline CDR1 and CDR2: MDHEN and SYDVKM. This CDR3 has 14 residues.

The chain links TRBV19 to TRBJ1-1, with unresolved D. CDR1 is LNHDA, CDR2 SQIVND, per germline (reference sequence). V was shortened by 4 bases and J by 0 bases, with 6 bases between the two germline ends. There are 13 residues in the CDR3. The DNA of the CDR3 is TGTGCCAGTAGTAACTCAATGAACACTGAAGCTTTCTTT. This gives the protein CASSNSMNTEAFF.

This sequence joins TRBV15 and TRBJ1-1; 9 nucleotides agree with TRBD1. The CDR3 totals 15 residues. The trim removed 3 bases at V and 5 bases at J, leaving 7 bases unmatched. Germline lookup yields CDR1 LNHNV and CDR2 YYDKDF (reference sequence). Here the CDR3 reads CATSSRGQGHTEAFF. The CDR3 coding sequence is TGTGCCACCAGCAGTCGGGGACAGGGACATACTGAAGCTTTCTTT.

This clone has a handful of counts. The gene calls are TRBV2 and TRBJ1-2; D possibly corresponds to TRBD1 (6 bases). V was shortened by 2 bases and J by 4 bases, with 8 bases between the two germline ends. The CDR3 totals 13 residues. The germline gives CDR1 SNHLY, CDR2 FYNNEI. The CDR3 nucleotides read TGTGCCAGCAGTGAACAGGGGAGCTATGGCTACACCTTC. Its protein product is CASSEQGSYGYTF.

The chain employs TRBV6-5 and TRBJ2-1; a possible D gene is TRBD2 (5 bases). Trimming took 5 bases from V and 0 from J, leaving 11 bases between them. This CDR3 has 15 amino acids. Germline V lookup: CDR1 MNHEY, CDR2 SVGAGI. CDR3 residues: CASSPSRGSYNEQFF. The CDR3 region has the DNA TGTGCCAGCAGTCCATCCCGGGGCTCCTACAATGAGCAGTTCTTC.

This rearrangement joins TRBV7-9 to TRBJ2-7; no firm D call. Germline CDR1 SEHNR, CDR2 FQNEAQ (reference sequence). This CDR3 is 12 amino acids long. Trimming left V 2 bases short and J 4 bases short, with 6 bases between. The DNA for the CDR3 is TGTGCCAGCAGCTTAAGTCAGTACGAGCAGTACTTC. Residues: CASSLSQYEQYF.

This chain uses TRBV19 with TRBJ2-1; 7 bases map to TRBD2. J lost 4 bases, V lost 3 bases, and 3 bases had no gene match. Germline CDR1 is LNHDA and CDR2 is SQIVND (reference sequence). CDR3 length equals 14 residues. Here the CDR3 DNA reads TGTGCCAGTAGTATGAGCGGGGCGTACAATGAGCAGTTCTTC. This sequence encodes CASSMSGAYNEQFF.

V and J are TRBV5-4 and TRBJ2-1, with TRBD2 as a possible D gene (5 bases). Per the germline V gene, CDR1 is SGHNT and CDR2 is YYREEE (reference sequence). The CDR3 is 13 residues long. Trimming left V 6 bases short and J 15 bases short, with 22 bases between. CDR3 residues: CASTYPSGERRFF. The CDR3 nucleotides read TGTGCCAGCACTTACCCCTCCGGGGAAAGGAGGTTCTTC.

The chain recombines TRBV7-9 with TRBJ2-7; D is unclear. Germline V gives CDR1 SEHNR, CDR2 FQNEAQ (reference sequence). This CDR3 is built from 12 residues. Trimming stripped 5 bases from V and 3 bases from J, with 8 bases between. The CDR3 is CASSHMDYEQYF. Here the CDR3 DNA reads TGTGCCAGCAGCCACATGGACTACGAGCAGTACTTC.

CDR3 protein: CASSVVPGLNTEAFF. CDR3 coding DNA: TGTGCCAGCAGCGTAGTACCAGGGTTGAACACTGAAGCTTTCTTT. This chain joins TRBV9 and TRBJ1-1; TRBD1 might be the D (5 bases). This CDR3 is built from 15 residues. V dropped 0 bases and J dropped 0 bases, with 9 bases sitting between them. The germline CDR1 and CDR2 sequences are SGDLS and YYNGEE.

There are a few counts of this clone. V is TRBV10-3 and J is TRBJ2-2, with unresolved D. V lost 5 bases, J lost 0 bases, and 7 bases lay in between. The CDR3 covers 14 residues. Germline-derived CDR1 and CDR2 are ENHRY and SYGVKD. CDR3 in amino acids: CAISHPTNTGELFF. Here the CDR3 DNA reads TGTGCCATCAGTCACCCAACGAACACCGGGGAGCTGTTTTTT.

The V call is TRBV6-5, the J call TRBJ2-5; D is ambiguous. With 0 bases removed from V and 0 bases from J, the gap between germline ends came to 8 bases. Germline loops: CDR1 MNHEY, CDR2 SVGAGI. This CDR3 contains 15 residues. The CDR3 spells CASSYSSYYQETQYF. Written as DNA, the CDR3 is TGTGCCAGCAGTTACTCGTCATATTACCAAGAGACCCAGTACTTC.

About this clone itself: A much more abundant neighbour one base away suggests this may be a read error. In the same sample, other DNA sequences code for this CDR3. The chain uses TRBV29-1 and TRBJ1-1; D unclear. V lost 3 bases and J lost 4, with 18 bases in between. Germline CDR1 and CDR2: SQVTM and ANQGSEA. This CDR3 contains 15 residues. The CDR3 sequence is CSVDWQAISGTEAFF. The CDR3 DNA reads TGCAGCGTTGACTGGCAGGCCATTTCGGGCACTGAAGCTTTCTTT.

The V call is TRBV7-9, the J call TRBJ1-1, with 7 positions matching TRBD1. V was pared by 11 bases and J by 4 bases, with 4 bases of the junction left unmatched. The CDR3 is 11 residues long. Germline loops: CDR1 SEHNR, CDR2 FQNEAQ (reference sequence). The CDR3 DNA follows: TGTGCCGGGGGGACAGTCACTGAAGCTTTCTTT. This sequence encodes CAGGTVTEAFF.

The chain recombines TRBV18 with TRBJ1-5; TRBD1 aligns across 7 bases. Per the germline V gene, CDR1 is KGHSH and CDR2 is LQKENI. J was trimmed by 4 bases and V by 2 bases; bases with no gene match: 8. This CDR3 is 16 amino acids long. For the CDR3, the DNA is TGTGCCAGCTCACCAGTCGGGGCAGGGGGGAATCAGCCCCAGCATTTT. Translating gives CASSPVGAGGNQPQHF.

CDR3 nucleotide sequence: TGTGCCAGCAGTTCTGATCGGAACACAGATACGCAGTATTTT. Translated, it gives CASSSDRNTDTQYF. This rearrangement joins TRBV6-5 to TRBJ2-3; D is uncertain. The ends were cut back, 4 bases at V and 2 bases at J, with 10 bases in the middle. The germline gives CDR1 MNHEY, CDR2 SVGAGI. CDR3 length: 14 residues.

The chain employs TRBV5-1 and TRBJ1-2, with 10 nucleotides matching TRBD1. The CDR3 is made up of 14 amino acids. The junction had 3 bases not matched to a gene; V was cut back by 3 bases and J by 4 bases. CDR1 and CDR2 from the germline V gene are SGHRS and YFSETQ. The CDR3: CASSSGQGGYGYTF. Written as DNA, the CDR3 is TGCGCCAGCAGCTCAGGACAGGGGGGCTATGGCTACACCTTC.

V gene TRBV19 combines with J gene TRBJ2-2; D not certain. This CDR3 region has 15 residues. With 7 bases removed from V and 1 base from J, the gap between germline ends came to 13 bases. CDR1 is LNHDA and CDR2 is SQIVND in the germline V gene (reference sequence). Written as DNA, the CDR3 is TGTGCCAGTAATCCCCTTTTTTTGAACACCGGGGAGCTGTTTTTT. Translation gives CASNPLFLNTGELFF.

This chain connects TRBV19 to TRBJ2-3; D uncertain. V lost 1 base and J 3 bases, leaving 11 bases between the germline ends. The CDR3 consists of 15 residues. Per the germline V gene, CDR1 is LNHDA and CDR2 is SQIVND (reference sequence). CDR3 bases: TGTGCCAGTAGTATAGGGTACGGGTGGACAGATACGCAGTATTTT. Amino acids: CASSIGYGWTDTQYF. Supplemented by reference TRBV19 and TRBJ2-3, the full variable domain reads DGGITQSPKYLFRKEGQNVTLSCEQNLNHDAMYWYRQDPGQGLRLIYYSQIVNDFQKGDIAEGYSVSREKKESFPLTVTSAQKNPTAFYLCASSIGYGWTDTQYFGPGTRLTVL.

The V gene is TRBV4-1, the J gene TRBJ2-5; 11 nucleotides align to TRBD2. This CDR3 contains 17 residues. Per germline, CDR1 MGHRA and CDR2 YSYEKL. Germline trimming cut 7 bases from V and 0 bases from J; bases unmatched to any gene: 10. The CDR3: CASKPLAGGSYQETQYF. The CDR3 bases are TGCGCCAGCAAGCCATTAGCGGGAGGGTCGTACCAAGAGACCCAGTACTTC.

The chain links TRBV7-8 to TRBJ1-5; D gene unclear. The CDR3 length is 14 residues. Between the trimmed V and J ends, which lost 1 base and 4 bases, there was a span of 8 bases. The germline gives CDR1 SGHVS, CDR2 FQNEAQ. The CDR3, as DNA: TGTGCCAGCAGCTTAGTGTCCCAAAATCAGCCCCAGCATTTT. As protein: CASSLVSQNQPQHF. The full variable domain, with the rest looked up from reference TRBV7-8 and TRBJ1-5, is GAGVSQSPRYKVAKRGQDVALRCDPISGHVSLFWYQQALGQGPEFLTYFQNEAQLDKSGLPSDRFFAERPEGSVSTLKIQRTQQEDSAVYLCASSLVSQNQPQHFGDGTRLSIL.

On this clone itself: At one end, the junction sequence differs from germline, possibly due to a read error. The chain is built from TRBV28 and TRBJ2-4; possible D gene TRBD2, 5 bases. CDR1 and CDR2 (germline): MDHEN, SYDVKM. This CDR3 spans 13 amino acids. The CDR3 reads CASSSWENPSAHF. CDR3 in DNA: TGTGCCAGTTCGTCATGGGAGAACCCATCCGCTCACTTC.

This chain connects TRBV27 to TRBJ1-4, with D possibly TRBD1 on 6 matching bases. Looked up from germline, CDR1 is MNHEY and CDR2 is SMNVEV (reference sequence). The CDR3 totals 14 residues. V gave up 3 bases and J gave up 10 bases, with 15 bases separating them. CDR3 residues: CASSLTQVGAKLFF. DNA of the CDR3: TGTGCCAGCAGTTTGACCCAGGTGGGGGCAAAACTGTTTTTT.